One sample yielded the 25 T cell receptor beta chains listed below, sequenced in a study of regulatory T cells in long-lasting Graves disease (dated by TCRdb to 2020 to 2022). The library was generated by multiplex PCR. Sequencing took place on an Illumina HiSeq 4000. CDR3 regions were amplified by Arm-PCR with iRepertoire HTBI primers to construct TCR beta libraries. TCRdb's own reprocessing of the public reads used fastp at Q25 and MiXCR and kept productive beta chains. When rows share a CDR3 protein, they turn into one entry using the most common DNA and genes. The sample table holds roughly 500,000 distinct CDR3 sequences, of which around 20% were seen once. The ten largest clones add up to 6.5% to 8% of the sample. The time point label corresponds to: persistent/refractory GD, antithyroid drugs over 5 years with positive TRAb. For both TCR sequencing and RNA sequencing, RNA was extracted from PBMCs in TRIzol.

The input for sequencing was peripheral blood mononuclear cells (PBMCs), taken when the disease was refractory, from a patient treated with antithyroid drugs. All receptors derive from a female donor with Graves disease.

The sample holds a few counts of this clonotype. The chain recombines TRBV5-6 with TRBJ2-7, with 8 bases identical to TRBD1. CDR3 length equals 15 residues. With 2 bases clipped from V and 4 bases from J, the junction kept 8 bases outside the gene matches. Looked up from germline, CDR1 is SGHDT and CDR2 is YYEEEE. This CDR3 is CASSFPDRGFYEQYF. The CDR3 DNA is TGTGCCAGCAGCTTTCCTGACAGGGGCTTTTACGAGCAGTACTTC. The variable domain in full, with the rest retrieved from reference TRBV5-6 and TRBJ2-7, is DAGVTQSPTHLIKTRGQQVTLRCSPKSGHDTVSWYQQALGQGPQFIFQYYEEEERQRGNFPDRFSGHQFPNYSSELNVNALLLGDSALYLCASSFPDRGFYEQYFGPGTRLTVT.

The sample holds many counts of this clonotype. The CDR3 reads CASSQVSWGYTEAFF. Written as DNA, the CDR3 is TGTGCCAGCAGCCAAGTGAGCTGGGGGTACACTGAAGCTTTCTTT. The chain joins TRBV14 to TRBJ1-1; TRBD1 might be the D (5 bases). This CDR3 is built from 15 residues. In germline, CDR1 is SGHDN, CDR2 FVKESK. Deletions cut 1 base from V and 3 bases from J, with 12 bases between.

This clonotype came up a few times. V and J are TRBV20-1 and TRBJ2-7, with TRBD1 identical over 7 bases. Per germline, CDR1 DFQATT and CDR2 SNEGSKA (reference sequence). This CDR3 is built from 13 residues. V gave up 4 bases and J gave up 5 bases; unmatched junction bases: 8. The CDR3 loop is CSAKGALVNEQYF. The DNA of the CDR3 is TGCAGTGCTAAGGGGGCCCTTGTCAACGAGCAGTACTTC.

This clonotype was seen more than once but under ten times. This rearrangement joins TRBV9 to TRBJ2-2; weak D call: TRBD2 (5 bases). The CDR3 consists of 15 residues. The V and J ends lost 0 bases and 3 bases respectively, with 9 bases between them. Looked up from germline, CDR1 is SGDLS and CDR2 is YYNGEE. CDR3 nucleotides: TGTGCCAGCAGCGTAGACCAGAGGGACACCGGGGAGCTGTTTTTT. It encodes CASSVDQRDTGELFF.

This clonotype was seen more than once but under ten times. The chain links TRBV20-1 to TRBJ2-7; D is unclear. There are 14 residues in the CDR3. The ends were cut back, 0 bases at V and 1 base at J, with 10 bases in the middle. CDR1 is DFQATT, CDR2 SNEGSKA, per germline (reference sequence). CDR3 amino acids: CSARDRRTSYEQYF. For the CDR3, the DNA is TGCAGTGCTAGAGATCGCCGTACTTCCTACGAGCAGTACTTC.

The V gene is TRBV30, the J gene TRBJ2-2; no clear D. CDR1 GTSNPN and CDR2 SVGIG come from the germline V gene (reference sequence). The V gene lost 3 bases and the J gene lost 9 bases, with 11 bases spanning the gap. CDR3 length: 12 residues. The CDR3 DNA reads TGTGCCTGGAGCGAGAGACCCTGGGAGCTGTTTTTT. It encodes CAWSERPWELFF.

This clonotype appeared a single time. The chain combines TRBV29-1 with TRBJ2-2, with a possible D match to TRBD1 (5 bases). This CDR3 is built from 14 residues. Looked up from germline, CDR1 is SQVTM and CDR2 is ANQGSEA. V was pared by 6 bases and J by 5 bases, with 16 bases between. The CDR3 DNA reads TGCAGCGTCGGCGGCAGGGTGGGGACCGGGGAGCTGTTTTTT. This codes for CSVGGRVGTGELFF.

This clonotype was counted ten times or more. The genes are TRBV3-1 and TRBJ2-7; D unclear. Germline V gene data show CDR1 as LGHDT and CDR2 as YNNKEL (reference sequence). CDR3 length equals 15 residues. V lost 0 bases and J lost 6, with 15 bases in between. The CDR3 nucleotides are TGTGCCAGCAGCCAAGATCGTTCGTACTATTCCGAGCAGTACTTC. Its protein is CASSQDRSYYSEQYF.

This clonotype was detected ten times or more. The rearrangement joins TRBV29-1 to TRBJ1-2; 7 bases fit TRBD1. Trimming took 3 bases from V and 5 from J; bases not matched to a gene: 15. This CDR3 region has 16 residues. Looked up from germline, CDR1 is SQVTM and CDR2 is ANQGSEA. CDR3 region: CSVDSGQYREGYGYTF. The CDR3 nucleotides are TGCAGCGTTGATTCGGGACAGTATCGGGAAGGATATGGCTACACCTTC.

This clonotype showed up many times. The genes are TRBV27 and TRBJ1-5; D is ambiguous. The CDR3 is 14 amino acids. Germline V CDR1 and CDR2: MNHEY, SMNVEV (reference sequence). Trimming took off 5 bases at V and 0 bases at J, with 8 bases between the two ends. The CDR3 region is CASSPGYSNQPQHF. The CDR3 DNA follows: TGTGCCAGCAGTCCAGGTTATAGCAATCAGCCCCAGCATTTT.

This clonotype was seen at least ten times. The chain recombines TRBV7-3 with TRBJ2-7; weak D call: TRBD2 (6 bases). Germline CDR1 and CDR2: SGHTA and FQGTGA. V lost 3 bases and J 6 bases, leaving 18 bases between the germline ends. The CDR3 extends over 15 amino acids. The CDR3 protein is CASSFGGAIVGEQYF. The CDR3, as DNA: TGTGCCAGCAGCTTTGGCGGGGCAATTGTAGGCGAGCAGTACTTC.

There are many counts of this clonotype. J is TRBJ1-5 and V is TRBV28; D perhaps matches TRBD1 (5 bases). The length of the CDR3 is 15 residues. Germline values: CDR1 MDHEN, CDR2 SYDVKM. V was clipped by 7 bases and J by 2 bases, with 15 bases between them. CDR3 sequence reads: CASNGGGDGNQPQHF. The CDR3 DNA reads TGTGCCAGCAACGGGGGTGGGGACGGCAATCAGCCCCAGCATTTT.

The rearrangement joins TRBV20-1 to TRBJ2-7; D not certain. Germline lookup yields CDR1 DFQATT and CDR2 SNEGSKA (reference sequence). The CDR3 spans 14 residues. Between the trimmed V and J ends, which lost 0 bases and 3 bases, there was a span of 12 bases. CDR3: CSARDRDQVYEQYF. CDR3 in DNA: TGCAGTGCTAGAGATCGCGACCAAGTCTACGAGCAGTACTTC.

V usage is TRBV5-6 and J usage is TRBJ1-5, with 11 bases that match TRBD1. With 6 bases clipped from V and 7 bases from J, the junction kept 12 bases outside the gene matches. Germline V CDR1 and CDR2: SGHDT, YYEEEE. CDR3 size: 16 residues. This CDR3 is CASTIAPGQGGQPQHF. DNA for the CDR3: TGTGCCAGCACTATAGCTCCGGGACAGGGGGGGCAGCCCCAGCATTTT.

This sequence joins TRBV6-5 and TRBJ1-2, with TRBD1 matching 8 bases. This CDR3 spans 15 amino acids. J was trimmed by 7 bases and V by 0 bases; bases with no gene match: 7. CDR1 MNHEY and CDR2 SVGAGI come from the germline V gene. CDR3 sequence (DNA): TGTGCCAGCAGTTACTCGGGGGCAGGGGGCCTTGGCTACACCTTC. Translated, it gives CASSYSGAGGLGYTF.

This clonotype has ten or more counts. The chain links TRBV12-3 or TRBV12-4 to TRBJ1-5; 10 bases agree with TRBD1. Trimming at V came to 6 bases and at J to 9 bases, leaving 5 bases not matched to a gene. The CDR3 has 13 residues. DNA of the CDR3: TGTGCCAGCAGCTCGGGACAGGGGACGCCCCAGCATTTT. Amino acid sequence: CASSSGQGTPQHF.

Ten or more counts support this clonotype. This chain links TRBV7-8 with TRBJ2-2; TRBD2 is a possible D gene (7 bases). CDR3 length: 15 amino acids. Germline V CDR1 and CDR2: SGHVS, FQNEAQ. V was pared by 8 bases and J by 6 bases, with 19 bases between. CDR3 DNA: TGTGCCAGCTCCCGAGAGGGGAGGGGGTCCGGGGAGCTGTTTTTT. It encodes CASSREGRGSGELFF.

This clonotype has a handful of counts. The rearrangement links TRBV13 to TRBJ2-7; a weak D match, TRBD1 (5 bases). This CDR3 contains 16 residues. Germline CDR1 is PRHDT and CDR2 is FYEKMQ (reference sequence). V was cut by 4 bases and J by 1 base, with 17 bases left in between. DNA of the CDR3: TGTGCCAGCAGCTCTAGGGGAAGGGATTTATCCTACGAGCAGTACTTC. This sequence encodes CASSSRGRDLSYEQYF.

At least ten counts were recorded for this clonotype. CDR3 sequence: CASRVGIGYTF. CDR3 sequence (DNA): TGTGCCAGCAGGGTCGGGATCGGCTACACCTTC. The rearrangement joins TRBV28 to TRBJ1-2; D not resolved. V was pared by 6 bases and J by 8 bases, with 10 bases between. Germline CDR1 is MDHEN and CDR2 is SYDVKM. The CDR3 runs 11 residues.

This chain connects TRBV5-1 to TRBJ2-7; a possible D gene is TRBD1 (6 bases). Between the trimmed V and J ends, which lost 2 bases and 6 bases, there was a span of 15 bases. The CDR3 has 14 residues. Germline V CDR1 and CDR2: SGHRS, YFSETQ. The CDR3 loop reads CASSFYREKGEQYF. CDR3 DNA sequence: TGCGCCAGCAGCTTCTACAGGGAGAAGGGCGAGCAGTACTTC. Variable domain in full (rest from reference TRBV5-1 and TRBJ2-7): KAGVTQTPRYLIKTRGQQVTLSCSPISGHRSVSWYQQTPGQGLQFLFEYFSETQRNKGNFPGRFSGRQFSNSRSEMNVSTLELGDSALYLCASSFYREKGEQYFGPGTRLTVT.

V gene TRBV2 combines with J gene TRBJ2-1; D may be TRBD2 (6 bases). Between the trimmed V and J ends, which lost 4 bases and 7 bases, there was a span of 11 bases. Germline V gene data show CDR1 as SNHLY and CDR2 as FYNNEI. CDR3 length: 13 amino acids. Here the CDR3 DNA reads TGTGCCAGCAGTGCTCGGGCGGGGAATGAGCAGTTCTTC. It codes for CASSARAGNEQFF. The full variable domain, completed using reference TRBV2 and TRBJ2-1, is EPEVTQTPSHQVTQMGQEVILRCVPISNHLYFYWYRQILGQKVEFLVSFYNNEISEKSEIFDDQFSVERPDGSNFTLKIRSTKLEDSAMYFCASSARAGNEQFFGPGTRLTVL.

The J gene is TRBJ1-3, the V gene TRBV10-2, with TRBD1 identical over 7 bases. The V gene's germline CDR1 is WSHSY and CDR2 SAAADI. This CDR3 region has 15 residues. The trim removed 3 bases at V and 5 bases at J, leaving 7 bases unmatched. The CDR3 DNA reads as TGCGCCAGCAGTGAAGGGACAGCGGATCGAAACACCATATATTTT. This gives the protein CASSEGTADRNTIYF.

The chain combines TRBV28 with TRBJ1-1; the match to TRBD1 covers 7 bases. V trimming: 6 bases; J trimming: 6 bases; junction bases outside the gene matches: 10. This CDR3 comprises 14 residues. Germline CDR1 is MDHEN and CDR2 is SYDVKM. CDR3 in amino acids: CASSANRGMSEAFF. The DNA for the CDR3 is TGTGCCAGCAGCGCAAACAGGGGAATGTCTGAAGCTTTCTTT.

This clonotype was counted a few times. The rearrangement joins TRBV5-1 to TRBJ1-6, with TRBD1 as a possible D gene (5 bases). CDR1 and CDR2 (germline): SGHRS, YFSETQ. This CDR3 comprises 16 residues. V shed 4 bases and J shed 12 bases, with 23 bases lying between them. The CDR3 region is CASSLKSGTADLPLHF. CDR3 nucleotides: TGCGCCAGCAGCCTCAAATCCGGGACGGCAGATTTACCCCTCCACTTT.

This clonotype was counted ten times or more. V and J are TRBV2 and TRBJ2-7; TRBD1 is a possible D gene (6 bases). Trimming removed 7 bases at V and 0 bases at J, with 13 bases between. This CDR3 region has 14 residues. Germline V gives CDR1 SNHLY, CDR2 FYNNEI. The CDR3 sequence: CASTTGQVSYEQYF. CDR3 nucleotide sequence: TGTGCCAGCACCACGGGACAAGTCTCCTACGAGCAGTACTTC. The full variable domain, its missing parts supplied by reference TRBV2 and TRBJ2-7, is EPEVTQTPSHQVTQMGQEVILRCVPISNHLYFYWYRQILGQKVEFLVSFYNNEISEKSEIFDDQFSVERPDGSNFTLKIRSTKLEDSAMYFCASTTGQVSYEQYFGPGTRLTVT.